The T cell receptor beta chain described here comes from a study of T cells in localized non-small cell lung cancer. Looked up from germline, CDR1 is SGHRS and CDR2 is YFSETQ. V was pared by 2 bases and J by 6 bases, with 14 bases of the junction left unmatched. The CDR3 is 17 residues long. Data came from immunoSEQ multiplex PCR; TCRdb stores just in-frame clones and leaves some out. The data show around 45,000 clones, around 83% seen once. This receptor was identified in a man aged 40-75 years with stage II lung adenocarcinoma. This chain links TRBV5-1 with TRBJ1-2; 9 positions agree with TRBD1. Here the sequenced sample was PBMCs, taken before any cancer treatment. In DNA, the CDR3 is TGCGCCAGCAGCTTAGGGGGACAGGGTGCTCTCAGTCATGGCTACACCTTC. The encoded protein is CASSLGGQGALSHGYTF.